The 8 T cell receptor beta chains listed next were all sequenced from one sample in a study of CD8+ T cells in alopecia areata. RNA extraction was followed by reverse transcription into cDNA, which acted as the sequencing template. Sequencing was performed with immunoSEQ multiplex PCR; in TCRdb, only in-frame clones are kept and a portion is missing. The table shows about 190,000 clones, with around 56% occurring only once. Treatment: oral pan-JAK inhibitor, 5-10 mg twice daily. The source material was CD4+ T cells sorted from blood, sampled at week 4, from a patient treated with tofacitinib. The receptors here all came from a human donor with alopecia areata.

This clone has just a few counts. The chain joins TRBV11-2 to TRBJ2-7; D is possibly TRBD1 (6 bases). The CDR3 is made up of 15 amino acids. Germline CDR1 is SGHAT and CDR2 is FQNNGV. Between the trimmed V and J ends, which lost 0 bases and 1 base, there was a span of 10 bases. CDR3 sequence (DNA): TGTGCCAGCAGCTTAGATCGAGGGGGTTCCTACGAGCAGTACTTC. Translation: CASSLDRGGSYEQYF. Complete variable domain (other parts from reference TRBV11-2 and TRBJ2-7): EAGVAQSPRYKIIEKRQSVAFWCNPISGHATLYWYQQILGQGPKLLIQFQNNGVVDDSQLPKDRFSAERLKGVDSTLKIQPAKLEDSAVYLCASSLDRGGSYEQYFGPGTRLTVT.

The chain links TRBV5-1 to TRBJ1-2; 7 nucleotides agree with TRBD1. The CDR3 is made up of 15 amino acids. The V and J ends lost 0 bases and 3 bases, in that order; junction bases with no gene match: 5. Germline assignment: CDR1 SGHRS and CDR2 YFSETQ. This CDR3 is CASSLEGGGYYGYTF. The CDR3 DNA reads as TGCGCCAGCAGCTTGGAAGGAGGGGGCTACTATGGCTACACCTTC.

The chain joins TRBV27 to TRBJ2-4; D unresolved. The germline CDR1 and CDR2 sequences are MNHEY and SMNVEV (reference sequence). Trimming stripped 5 bases from V and 0 bases from J, with 17 bases between. CDR3 length equals 17 residues. The CDR3 spells CASSPQDGFLAKNIQYF. The CDR3 nucleotides read TGTGCCAGCAGTCCGCAAGACGGGTTTCTAGCCAAAAACATTCAGTACTTC.

About this clone: Other DNA sequences in the sample encode the same CDR3. The chain has TRBV7-9 and TRBJ2-3; D is unclear. From germline, CDR1 is SEHNR and CDR2 FQNEAQ (reference sequence). There are 12 residues in the CDR3. Trimming left V 0 bases short and J 4 bases short, with 2 bases between. CDR3 in DNA: TGTGCCAGCAGCTTAGCTTCAGATACGCAGTATTTT. Its protein product is CASSLASDTQYF. Drawing the rest from reference TRBV7-9 and TRBJ2-3, the complete variable domain is DTGVSQNPRHKITKRGQNVTFRCDPISEHNRLYWYRQTLGQGPEFLTYFQNEAQLEKSRLLSDRFSAERPKGSFSTLEIQRTEQGDSAMYLCASSLASDTQYFGPGTRLTVL.

The chain joins TRBV29-1 to TRBJ1-2; D unresolved. CDR1 and CDR2 from the germline V gene are SQVTM and ANQGSEA. Trimming took off 6 bases at V and 4 bases at J, with 9 bases between the two ends. This CDR3 spans 11 amino acids. The CDR3 loop is CSVAWTYGYTF. The CDR3 DNA reads as TGCAGCGTAGCATGGACCTATGGCTACACCTTC.

This clone has a handful of counts. The chain uses TRBV29-1 and TRBJ2-3; possibly TRBD2 for D (5 bases). The CDR3 covers 15 residues. The germline gives CDR1 SQVTM, CDR2 ANQGSEA. Trimming took 3 bases from V and 1 from J, leaving 14 bases between them. The DNA of the CDR3 is TGCAGCGTTGAGAGTCTGGAGGAGGGCACAGATACGCAGTATTTT. It specifies CSVESLEEGTDTQYF.

The CDR3 DNA is TGTGCCAGCAGTGATCTAGCGGGCCTTGGCGGGGAGCTGTTTTTT. It specifies CASSDLAGLGGELFF. The V gene is TRBV25-1, the J gene TRBJ2-2; 8 bases are a match to TRBD2. CDR1 MGHDK and CDR2 SYGVNS come from the germline V gene. This CDR3 is built from 15 residues. V trimming: 3 bases; J trimming: 7 bases; junction bases outside the gene matches: 7.

This clone is a singleton in its sample. Other DNA sequences in this specimen translate into the identical CDR3. V usage is TRBV29-1 and J usage is TRBJ1-2, with 8 bases lining up with TRBD1. Germline V gives CDR1 SQVTM, CDR2 ANQGSEA. The CDR3 sequence is 12 residues long. The V segment lost 6 bases and the J segment 4 bases; nucleotides outside the gene matches: 4. The CDR3 protein is CSVGDRSYGYTF. The CDR3 DNA follows: TGCAGCGTGGGGGACAGGTCCTATGGCTACACCTTC.